What follows are 15 T cell receptor beta chains derived from one specimen sequenced in a study of blood T cell repertoires in COVID-19. Profiling relied on immunoSEQ multiplex PCR, and the TCRdb table lists in-frame clones only, not all of them. This table has about 300,000 clones, more than 75% appearing once. Sequenced input: PBMCs or T cells enriched from blood (not recorded which). The receptor set was obtained from a man between 25 and 39 years old who had recovered from COVID-19.

This clone has only one observation. V and J are TRBV28 and TRBJ1-3; TRBD1 matches at 7 bases. V gave up 2 bases and J gave up 1 base; unmatched junction bases: 5. This CDR3 spans 16 amino acids. Germline CDR1 and CDR2: MDHEN and SYDVKM. CDR3 in amino acids: CASSLPRQGSGNTIYF. The DNA for the CDR3 is TGTGCCAGCAGTTTACCCCGACAGGGTTCTGGAAACACCATATATTTT.

J is TRBJ1-2 and V is TRBV19; 10 bases fit TRBD1. Per the germline V gene, CDR1 is LNHDA and CDR2 is SQIVND (reference sequence). The CDR3 extends over 13 amino acids. V lost 6 bases and J lost 3; bases outside the gene matches: 1. The CDR3 nucleotides are TGTGCCAGTAGAGGGACAGGGGACTATGGCTACACCTTC. Amino acid sequence: CASRGTGDYGYTF.

The V gene is TRBV6-1, the J gene TRBJ2-2, with D hard to call. V gave up 1 base and J gave up 3 bases, with 12 bases separating them. The germline V gene has CDR1 MNHNS and CDR2 SASEGT. The CDR3 is 16 amino acids. The CDR3 loop is CASSEGLTEYTGELFF. Here the CDR3 DNA reads TGTGCCAGCAGTGAAGGTCTTACAGAATACACCGGGGAGCTGTTTTTT.

Of note for this clone: One end of the junction varies from germline; a read error may be responsible. This rearrangement joins TRBV7-7 to TRBJ2-7, with TRBD2 matching over 14 bases. CDR1 and CDR2 (germline): SSHAT, FNYEAQ (reference sequence). The CDR3 spans 17 residues. Here the CDR3 DNA reads TGTGCTAGCAGCTTATGTCTATCGGGACTAGCGGGAGACGAGCAGTACTTC. As protein: CASSLCLSGLAGDEQYF.

This chain links TRBV7-9 with TRBJ1-1; no clear D gene. V lost 7 bases to trimming and J lost 1 base, with 13 bases between them. Per germline, CDR1 SEHNR and CDR2 FQNEAQ (reference sequence). This CDR3 is built from 14 residues. CDR3 sequence: CASTQWGENTEAFF. In DNA, the CDR3 is TGTGCCAGCACCCAATGGGGAGAGAACACTGAAGCTTTCTTT.

The sample holds one count of this clone. The same CDR3 can be traced to other DNA sequences in this sample. This sequence joins TRBV14 and TRBJ1-1; 7 nucleotides match TRBD1. Trimming removed 2 bases from V and 4 bases from J; junction bases left unmatched: 4. This CDR3 region has 14 residues. Germline loops: CDR1 SGHDN, CDR2 FVKESK. CDR3 loop: CASSQYRGGTEAFF. In DNA form, the CDR3 reads TGTGCCAGCAGCCAATACAGGGGAGGCACTGAAGCTTTCTTT.

V gene TRBV15 combines with J gene TRBJ1-1, with TRBD1 matching over 12 bases. This CDR3 is 18 amino acids long. V lost 0 bases to trimming and J lost 8 bases; unmatched junction nucleotides: 13. Germline V gene lookup returns CDR1 LNHNV and CDR2 YYDKDF (reference sequence). Here the CDR3 reads CATSRDGTGGQIYGEAFF. Here the CDR3 DNA reads TGTGCCACCAGCAGAGATGGGACAGGGGGCCAAATTTACGGGGAAGCTTTCTTT.

J is TRBJ2-3 and V is TRBV6-5; D remains unclear. The V end was cut by 4 bases, the J end by 0 bases, with 11 bases between. Germline CDR1 is MNHEY and CDR2 is SVGAGI. The CDR3 runs to 15 residues. The CDR3 reads CASSSPGYSTDTQYF. Written as DNA, the CDR3 is TGTGCCAGCAGTTCCCCCGGTTATAGCACAGATACGCAGTATTTT.

This clone has only a few counts. The gene calls are TRBV5-1 and TRBJ1-2; the match to TRBD1 covers 9 bases. The germline gives CDR1 SGHRS, CDR2 YFSETQ. The CDR3 extends over 14 amino acids. The V segment lost 3 bases and the J segment 6 bases; nucleotides outside the gene matches: 6. The CDR3 DNA reads TGCGCCAGCAGCTCACTGGGACAGGGAGATGGCTACACCTTC. Translating it yields CASSSLGQGDGYTF.

This clone was counted a few times. The same CDR3 also results from other DNA sequences found in this sample. J is TRBJ1-4 and V is TRBV18, with 10 bases identical to TRBD1. The CDR3 is 14 amino acids. CDR1 KGHSH and CDR2 LQKENI come from the germline V gene. The V and J ends lost 6 bases and 8 bases, in that order; junction bases with no gene match: 6. The CDR3 DNA reads as TGTGCCAGCTCGCCGGGACAGGGGAACGAAAAACTGTTTTTT. Protein: CASSPGQGNEKLFF.

This clone was seen just once. This chain joins TRBV7-2 and TRBJ2-1; 9 bases fit TRBD1. From germline, CDR1 is SGHTA and CDR2 FQGNSA. There are 14 residues in the CDR3. The V and J ends lost 2 bases and 9 bases, in that order; junction bases with no gene match: 5. CDR3 nucleotides: TGTGCCAGCAGCTTAACACAGGGGGCAGTTGAGCAGTTCTTC. Protein: CASSLTQGAVEQFF. Based on the CDR3 plus reference TRBV7-2 and TRBJ2-1, the full variable domain is GAGVSQSPSNKVTEKGKDVELRCDPISGHTALYWYRQSLGQGLEFLIYFQGNSAPDKSGLPSDRFSAERTGGSVSTLTIQRTQQEDSAVYLCASSLTQGAVEQFFGPGTRLTVL.

The chain employs TRBV3-1 (or the pseudogene TRBV3-2) and TRBJ2-3; tentative D call: TRBD2 (6 bases). The CDR3 loop spans 18 amino acids. V dropped 2 bases and J dropped 5 bases, with 23 bases sitting between them. The V gene's germline CDR1 is LGHDT and CDR2 YNNKEL (reference sequence). CDR3 protein: CASSQRGAGRGIRDTQYF. CDR3 nucleotides: TGTGCCAGCAGCCAAAGGGGAGCGGGTAGAGGGATCAGAGATACGCAGTATTTT.

In its sample, this clone was seen a few times. CDR3 sequence (DNA): TGTGCCAGCAGTGGGACTAGCGGGGGCAATGAGCAGTTCTTC. Amino acids: CASSGTSGGNEQFF. The chain combines TRBV6-4 with TRBJ2-1; 13 nucleotides line up with TRBD2. Trimming cost V 4 bases and J 6 bases; bases outside gene matches: 0. Germline loops: CDR1 MRHNA, CDR2 SNTAGT. The CDR3 is made up of 14 amino acids.

The V call is TRBV18, the J call TRBJ1-4, with a tentative D call TRBD1 (6 bases). The ends were cut back, 6 bases at V and 5 bases at J, with 13 bases in the middle. The CDR3 totals 14 residues. Germline CDR1 is KGHSH and CDR2 is LQKENI. Here the CDR3 DNA reads TGTGCCAGCTCTATTACTCAGGGGAATGAAAAACTGTTTTTT. It is translated as CASSITQGNEKLFF.

J is TRBJ2-7 and V is TRBV7-2, with TRBD2 as a possible D gene (5 bases). Looked up from germline, CDR1 is SGHTA and CDR2 is FQGNSA. This CDR3 is built from 14 residues. V was pared by 5 bases and J by 4 bases, with 15 bases between. Here the CDR3 DNA reads TGTGCCAGCAGCCAGGACCTACCGGGGTACGAGCAGTACTTC. It codes for CASSQDLPGYEQYF. Full variable domain (remainder filled in from reference TRBV7-2 and TRBJ2-7): GAGVSQSPSNKVTEKGKDVELRCDPISGHTALYWYRQSLGQGLEFLIYFQGNSAPDKSGLPSDRFSAERTGGSVSTLTIQRTQQEDSAVYLCASSQDLPGYEQYFGPGTRLTVT.